This TCR beta chain stems from a study of technical replicates of blood from a few donors. In germline, CDR1 is SGHTA, CDR2 FQGNSA. The V end lost 4 bases, the J end lost 7 bases, and 7 bases lay between the germline ends. The CDR3 loop spans 12 amino acids. Generated by immunoSEQ multiplex PCR, the TCRdb table keeps only in-frame clones and is missing some. This sample has more than 65,000 clones, with roughly 89% found just once. The clonotype comes from a human donor in good health. The sample comprised T cells isolated from PBMCs. The rearrangement links TRBV7-2 to TRBJ2-2, with TRBD1 as a possible D gene (5 bases). The CDR3 loop reads CASSSGHGELFF. In nucleotides, the CDR3 is TGTGCCAGCAGCTCTGGACACGGGGAGCTGTTTTTT.